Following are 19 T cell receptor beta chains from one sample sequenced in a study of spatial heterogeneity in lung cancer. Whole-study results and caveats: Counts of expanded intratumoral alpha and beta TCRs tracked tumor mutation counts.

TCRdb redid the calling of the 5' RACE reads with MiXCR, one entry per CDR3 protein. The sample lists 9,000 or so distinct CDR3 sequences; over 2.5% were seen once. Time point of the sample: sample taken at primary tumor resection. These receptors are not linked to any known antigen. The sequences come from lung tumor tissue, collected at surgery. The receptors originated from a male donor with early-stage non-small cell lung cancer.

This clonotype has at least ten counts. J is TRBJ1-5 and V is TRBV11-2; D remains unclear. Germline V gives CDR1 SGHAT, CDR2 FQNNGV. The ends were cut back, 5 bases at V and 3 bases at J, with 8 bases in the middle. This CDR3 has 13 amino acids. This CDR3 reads CASSPRYNQPQHF. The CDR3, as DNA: TGTGCCAGCAGCCCCAGATACAATCAGCCCCAGCATTTT.

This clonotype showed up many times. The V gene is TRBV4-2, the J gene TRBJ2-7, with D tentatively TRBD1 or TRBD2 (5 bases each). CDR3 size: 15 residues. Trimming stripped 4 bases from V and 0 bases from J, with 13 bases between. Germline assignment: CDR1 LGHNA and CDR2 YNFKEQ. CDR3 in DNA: TGTGCCAGCAGCCGCGGCCGGGACGGCTCCTACGAGCAGTACTTC. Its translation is CASSRGRDGSYEQYF.

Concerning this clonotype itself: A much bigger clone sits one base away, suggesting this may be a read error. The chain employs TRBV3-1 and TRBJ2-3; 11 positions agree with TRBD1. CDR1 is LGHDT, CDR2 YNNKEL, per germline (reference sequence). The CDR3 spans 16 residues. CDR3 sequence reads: CARSHRDRGITDTQYF. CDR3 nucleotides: TGTGCCAGAAGCCACCGGGACAGGGGGATCACAGATACGCAGTATTTT.

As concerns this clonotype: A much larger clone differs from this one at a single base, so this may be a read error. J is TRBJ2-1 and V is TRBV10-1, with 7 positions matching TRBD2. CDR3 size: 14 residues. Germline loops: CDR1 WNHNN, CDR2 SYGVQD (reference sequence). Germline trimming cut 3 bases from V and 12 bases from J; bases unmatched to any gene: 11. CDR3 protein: CASSDRGVVIGQFF. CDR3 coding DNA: TGCGCCAGCAGTGACCGGGGGGTCGTAATAGGGCAGTTCTTC.

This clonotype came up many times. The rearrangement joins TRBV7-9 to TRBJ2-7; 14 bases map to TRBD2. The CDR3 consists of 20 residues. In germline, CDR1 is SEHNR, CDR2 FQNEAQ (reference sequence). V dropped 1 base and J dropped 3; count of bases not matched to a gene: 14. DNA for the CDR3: TGTGCCAGCAGCTTAGGGGGGCCCGGGACTAGCGGGGGAATCGTCTACGAGCAGTACTTC. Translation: CASSLGGPGTSGGIVYEQYF.

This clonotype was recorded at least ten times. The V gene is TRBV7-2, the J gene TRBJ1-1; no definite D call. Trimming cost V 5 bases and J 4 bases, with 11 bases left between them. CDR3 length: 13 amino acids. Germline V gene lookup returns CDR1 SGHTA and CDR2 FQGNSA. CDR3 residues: CASSPPGGTEAFF. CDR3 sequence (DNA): TGTGCCAGCAGCCCTCCGGGTGGCACTGAAGCTTTCTTT.

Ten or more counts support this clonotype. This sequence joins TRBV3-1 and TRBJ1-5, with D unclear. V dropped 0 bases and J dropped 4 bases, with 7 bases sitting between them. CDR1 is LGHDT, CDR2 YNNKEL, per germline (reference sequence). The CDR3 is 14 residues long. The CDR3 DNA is TGTGCCAGCAGCCAAGAGGGGTGGAATCAGCCCCAGCATTTT. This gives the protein CASSQEGWNQPQHF.

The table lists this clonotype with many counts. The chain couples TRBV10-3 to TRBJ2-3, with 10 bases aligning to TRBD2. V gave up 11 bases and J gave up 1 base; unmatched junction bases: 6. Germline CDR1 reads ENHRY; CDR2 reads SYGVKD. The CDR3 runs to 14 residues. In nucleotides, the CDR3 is TGTGCCGTTAGCGGGGGGACCCGCACAGATACGCAGTATTTT. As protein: CAVSGGTRTDTQYF.

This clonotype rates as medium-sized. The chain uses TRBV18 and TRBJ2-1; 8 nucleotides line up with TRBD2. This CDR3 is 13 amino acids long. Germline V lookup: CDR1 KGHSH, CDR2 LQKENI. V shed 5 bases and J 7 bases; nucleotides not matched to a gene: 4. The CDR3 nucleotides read TGTGCCAGCTCAGCGGGGGGCGTAAATGAGCAGTTCTTC. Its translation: CASSAGGVNEQFF.

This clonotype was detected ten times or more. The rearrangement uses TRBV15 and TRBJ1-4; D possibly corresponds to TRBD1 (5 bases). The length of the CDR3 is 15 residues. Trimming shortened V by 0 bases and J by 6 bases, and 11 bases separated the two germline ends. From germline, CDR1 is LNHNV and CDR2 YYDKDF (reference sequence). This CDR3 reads CATSRDPRADEKLFF. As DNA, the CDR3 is TGTGCCACCAGCAGAGATCCCAGGGCGGATGAAAAACTGTTTTTT.

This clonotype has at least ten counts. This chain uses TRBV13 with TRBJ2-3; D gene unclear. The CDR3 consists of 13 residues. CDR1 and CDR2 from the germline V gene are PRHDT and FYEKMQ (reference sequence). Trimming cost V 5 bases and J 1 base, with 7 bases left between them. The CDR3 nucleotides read TGTGCCAGCAGCCTCCCTGGCACAGATACGCAGTATTTT. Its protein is CASSLPGTDTQYF.

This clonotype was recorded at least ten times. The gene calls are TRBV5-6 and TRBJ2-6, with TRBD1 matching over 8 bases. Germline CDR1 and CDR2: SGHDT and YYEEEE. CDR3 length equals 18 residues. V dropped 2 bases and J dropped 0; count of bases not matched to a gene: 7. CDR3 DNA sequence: TGTGCCAGCAGCTTTTTGGGACAGGCGAGCTCTGGGGCCAACGTCCTGACTTTC. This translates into CASSFLGQASSGANVLTF.

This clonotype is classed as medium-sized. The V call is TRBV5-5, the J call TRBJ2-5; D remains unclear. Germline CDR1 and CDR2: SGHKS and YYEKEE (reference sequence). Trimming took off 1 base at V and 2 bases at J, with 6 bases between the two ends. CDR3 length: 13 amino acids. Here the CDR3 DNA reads TGTGCCAGCAGCTTGTTTCTGCAAGAGACCCAGTACTTC. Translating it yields CASSLFLQETQYF.

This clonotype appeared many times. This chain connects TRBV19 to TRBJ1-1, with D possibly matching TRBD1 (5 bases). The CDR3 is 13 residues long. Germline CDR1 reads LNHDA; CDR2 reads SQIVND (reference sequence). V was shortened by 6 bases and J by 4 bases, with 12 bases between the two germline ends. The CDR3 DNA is TGTGCCAGTAGCCCCCAGGGTACCACTGAAGCTTTCTTT. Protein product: CASSPQGTTEAFF.

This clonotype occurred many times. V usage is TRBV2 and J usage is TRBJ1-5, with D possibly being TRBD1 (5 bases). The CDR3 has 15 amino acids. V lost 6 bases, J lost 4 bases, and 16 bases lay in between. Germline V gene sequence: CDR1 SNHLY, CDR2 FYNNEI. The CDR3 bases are TGTGCCAGCAGCGCTACAGGTATTAAGAATCAGCCCCAGCATTTT. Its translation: CASSATGIKNQPQHF.

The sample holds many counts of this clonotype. CDR3 region: CATSKTTAIGGETQYF. The CDR3 DNA reads as TGTGCCACCAGCAAAACGACTGCCATCGGGGGGGAGACCCAGTACTTC. The rearrangement links TRBV15 to TRBJ2-5, with 7 positions matching TRBD2. V trimming: 4 bases; J trimming: 5 bases; junction bases outside the gene matches: 13. Germline V gene sequence: CDR1 LNHNV, CDR2 YYDKDF (reference sequence). The CDR3 is 16 amino acids. The whole variable domain, remainder taken from reference TRBV15 and TRBJ2-5, is DAMVIQNPRYQVTQFGKPVTLSCSQTLNHNVMYWYQQKSSQAPKLLFHYYDKDFNNEADTPDNFQSRRPNTSFCFLDIRSPGLGDTAMYLCATSKTTAIGGETQYFGPGTRLLVL.

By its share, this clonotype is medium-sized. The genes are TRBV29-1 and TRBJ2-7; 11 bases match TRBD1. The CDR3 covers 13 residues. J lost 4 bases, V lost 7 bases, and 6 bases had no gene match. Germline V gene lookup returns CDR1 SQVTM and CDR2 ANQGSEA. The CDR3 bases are TGCAGCGCTTCCGGGACAGGGGGATACGAGCAGTACTTC. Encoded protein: CSASGTGGYEQYF.

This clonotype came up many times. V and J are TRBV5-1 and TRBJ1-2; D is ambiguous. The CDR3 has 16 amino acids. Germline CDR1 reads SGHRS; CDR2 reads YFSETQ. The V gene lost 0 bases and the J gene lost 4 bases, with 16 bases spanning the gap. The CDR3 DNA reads TGCGCCAGCAGCTTGGCCGGGGAGGTAATGGGCTATGGCTACACCTTC. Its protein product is CASSLAGEVMGYGYTF.

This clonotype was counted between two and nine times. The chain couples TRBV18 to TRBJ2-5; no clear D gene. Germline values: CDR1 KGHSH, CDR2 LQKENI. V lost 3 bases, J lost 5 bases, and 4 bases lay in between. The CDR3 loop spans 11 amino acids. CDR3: CASSPGETQYF. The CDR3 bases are TGTGCCAGCTCACCCGGGGAGACCCAGTACTTC.